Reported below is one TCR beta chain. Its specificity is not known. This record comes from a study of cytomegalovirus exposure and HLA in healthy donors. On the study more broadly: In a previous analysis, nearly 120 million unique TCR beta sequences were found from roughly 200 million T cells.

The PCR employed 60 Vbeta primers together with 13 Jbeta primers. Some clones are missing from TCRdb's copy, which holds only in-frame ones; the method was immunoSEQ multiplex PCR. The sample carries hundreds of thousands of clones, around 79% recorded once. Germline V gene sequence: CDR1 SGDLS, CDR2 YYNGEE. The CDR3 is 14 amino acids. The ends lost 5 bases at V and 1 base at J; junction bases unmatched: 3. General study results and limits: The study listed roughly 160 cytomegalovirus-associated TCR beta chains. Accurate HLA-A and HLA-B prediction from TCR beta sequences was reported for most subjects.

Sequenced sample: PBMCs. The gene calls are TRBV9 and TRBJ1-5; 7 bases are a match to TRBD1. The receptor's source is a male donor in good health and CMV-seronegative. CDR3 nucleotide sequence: TGTGCCAGCAGTCAGACAGGGAGCAATCAGCCCCAGCATTTT. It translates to CASSQTGSNQPQHF. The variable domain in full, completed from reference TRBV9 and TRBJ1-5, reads DSGVTQTPKHLITATGQRVTLRCSPRSGDLSVYWYQQSLDQGLQFLIQYYNGEERAKGNILERFSAQQFPDLHSELNLSSLELGDSALYFCASSQTGSNQPQHFGDGTRLSIL.